The present entry profiles one T cell receptor (beta chain) with its context. The antigen is undetermined. The CDR3 sequence is 14 residues long. Trimming removed 4 bases from V and 6 bases from J, with 16 bases in between. Germline lookup yields CDR1 SGHRS and CDR2 YFSETQ. Primers: 60 Vbeta forward and 13 Jbeta reverse. Generated by immunoSEQ multiplex PCR, the TCRdb table keeps only in-frame clones and is missing some. This sample has approximately 290,000 clones; about 80% occur once, and the top ten carry about 0.3%. This record belongs to a study of cytomegalovirus exposure and HLA in healthy donors. Study background: Previous work identified roughly 120 million unique TCR beta sequences from approximately 190 million T cells.

The study, taken as a whole, reports: After further analysis at a later stage, under 20,000 TCR beta sequences were associated with HLA alleles at 0.05 false discovery rate. In a later analysis, several top co-occurrence clusters appeared linked to parvovirus B19, influenza, CMV and Epstein-Barr virus.

The receptor's source is a girl aged 2-9 years in good health and CMV-seronegative. The sequenced sample consisted of PBMCs. This chain joins TRBV5-1 and TRBJ1-2; possible D gene TRBD1, 5 bases. CDR3 DNA: TGCGCCAGCAGCCCTGGGGGGGATCACCATGGCTACACCTTC. This encodes CASSPGGDHHGYTF.